Listed below are T cell receptor beta chains from one sample, sequenced in a study of cytomegalovirus exposure and HLA in healthy donors. The table came from immunoSEQ multiplex PCR; TCRdb's copy has only in-frame clones and leaves some out. The sample lists around 120,000 clones, about 80% occurring once. The sequenced material came from PBMCs. These receptors all stem from a male donor in good health and CMV-seronegative. Both conserved end residues are trimmed from each CDR3.

>TRBV10-3|11
AIRDSSGNTIY
>TRBV18|12
ASSPRAEDQPQH
>TRBV2|13
ASSYDRGRTDTQY
>TRBV5-4|13
ASSPNSGTSYEQY
>TRBV5-4|9
ASSFQGDLF
>TRBV28|16
ASRVGQIGDSYNSPLH
>TRBV4-3|13
ASSHRVGGDNEQF
>TRBV7-8|12
ASRAAGYNYGYT
>TRBV5-1|14
ASSLGQGKGTDTQY
>TRBV11-3|13
ASSLSQGTYNEQF
>TRBV30|18
AWSVRDRKTTHALQETQY
>TRBV5-1|13
ASSTGLQGLYGYT
>TRBV10-1|16
ASSEGQGSRSGANVLT
>TRBV4-2|14
ASSQDIGQASYEQY
>TRBV4-1|14
ASSQDWNRDYNEQF
>TRBV6-4|14
ASSLDSGGNRDTQY
>TRBV5-4|12
ASSTPTGLGGYT
>TRBV20-1|9
SAEGGKTQY
>TRBV6-5|13
ASSYSRLTNSPLH
>TRBV11-1|15
ASSLDSGGGRYNEQF
>TRBV5-1|13
ASSSDSTSTDTQY
>TRBV4-2|13
ASSQGLADSYEQY
>TRBV12-5|12
ASGPRQGPFLST
>TRBV6-5|12
ASSFFRADGGYT
>TRBV25-1|9
ASSEGLFKY
>TRBV29-1|9
SVVERSGYT
>TRBV7-9|13
ASNTGDISGNTIY
>TRBV19|13
ASSISRDRGHQAF
>TRBV18|12
ASSPPAVRETQY
>TRBV5-1|16
ASSYRPGAGGSTDTQY
>TRBV10-3|11
AIRETGGYGYT
>TRBV25-1|15
ASSEGGAGVAKNSQY
>TRBV19|12
ASTKDRATGELF
>TRBV6-6|13
ASSYTWQGPDTQY
>TRBV7-2|14
ASSDGLAGGVDEQF
>TRBV10-2|12
ASSGSVRGNEQF
>TRBV25-1|13
ASKIQGAIEGKLF
>TRBV4-3|17
ASSQDGLAGDYSTDTQY
>TRBV15|14
ATSRPSPGGNQPQH
>TRBV28|13
ASRPAGGGSYEQY